This T cell receptor (beta chain) was recorded in a study of T cell repertoires in cytomegalovirus infection (dated by TCRdb to the late 2010s). About the full investigation: The peptide stimulations were aimed at well-studied HLA-B-restricted epitopes as well as recently identified HLA-C-restricted CMV epitopes, whose presentation resists viral immunomodulation. Donor HLA type was relevant to the analysis, because carriage of CMV infection together with the matching HLA type was indicated by public TCR beta signatures.

Sequencing instrument: Illumina HiSeq 1500. TCRdb handled the public reads itself, with Q25 trimming in fastp and clone calling in MiXCR, and kept productive beta chains. CDR3 protein duplicates are merged, each entry listing the most common genes and DNA. The sample table contains about 740,000 distinct CDR3 sequences; only one count was recorded for around 32% of them. The top ten clonotypes cover 18% of the sample. This clonotype was observed many times. Which antigen it targets is not known. No quality values exist for individual bases; no much larger clone is one base distant. From the cysteine through the phenylalanine, the CDR3 covers 15 amino acids. The CDR3 DNA has 45 bases and is translated from base 1. CDR1 and CDR2, looked up from the germline V gene (reference sequence), are DFQATT and SNEGSKA. V lost 1 base and J lost 3 bases; the stretch between them is 13 bases long. Broad study findings and their caveats: Carriers of CMV infection plus the relevant HLA type were discriminated by the cumulative frequency of public TCR beta family members in the study cohort and in an independent 352-donor cohort. The ex vivo response was dominated by HLA-C-restricted CMV-specific TCR beta clonotypes, which also provided the single most frequent clonotype in two of eight donors.

Per the publication, the treatment or condition label means: in vitro stimulation with specific CMV peptide epitopes to enrich CMV-specific T cells. This receptor chain uses TRBV20-1 and TRBJ2-4; a weak D assignment points to TRBD2 (6 bases agree). This receptor was identified in a human donor in good health (CMV status not recorded). Some clones in this sample may be carry-over from other donors' samples. Sequenced here: cultured PBMCs, sampled from culture after CMV antigen stimulation. The CDR3 reads as follows: CSARVLASDKNIQYF. The sequenced DNA: TGCAGTGCTAGAGTTCTAGCGAGTGACAAAAACATTCAGTACTTC.